This T cell receptor beta chain was sequenced for a study of T cells in women clearing cervical HPV infection. About the study: Women with histologically confirmed HPV16-related CIN3 or worse, 2 with invasive cancer, served as cases. Blood came at first lesion visit for cases, post-clearance for controls. With HLA typing for only a few women, HLA confounding remains possible.

This CDR3 has 15 amino acids. With 1 base removed from V and 10 bases from J, the gap between germline ends came to 14 bases. The germline CDR1 and CDR2 sequences are LNHDA and SQIVND (reference sequence). Dot-blot hybridization genotyped cervical HPV amplified with MY09/MY11 PCR. Repertoires were generated with immunoSEQ multiplex PCR, while TCRdb's copy carries only in-frame clones and drops some. Seen in this sample are 30,000 to 35,000 clones; the ten most common clones hold 1.4%. Regarding this clone: The read terminates 3 residues ahead of where the CDR3 ends, so the germline J gene completes it.

This chain uses TRBV19 with TRBJ1-6, with D perhaps TRBD1 (6 bases). This clonotype originated in a woman aged 18-70 years with a cervical HPV16 infection that either progressed to CIN3+ or cleared (not recorded which). Input material: blood buffy coat. CDR3 protein: CASSIVGRGESPLHF. The sequenced part of the CDR3 DNA is TGTGCCAGTAGTATAGTAGGCAGGGGCGAATCACCC.